This T cell receptor beta chain was found in a study of shared T cell receptors in the human thymus. This table comes from immunoSEQ multiplex PCR, and its TCRdb copy is limited to in-frame clones, with some not included. There are about 500,000 clones in the sample; around 82% occur only once, and around 0.013% lies in the top ten. The CDR3 has 13 amino acids. V lost 6 bases to trimming and J lost 5 bases, with 13 bases between them. CDR1 and CDR2 from the germline V gene are MNHEY and SMNVEV (reference sequence). These data also formed part of another study, on human thymus T cells. In that study: It was healthy Finnish infants having corrective surgery for congenital heart defects who were the donors. Corrective cardiac operations yielded the resected thymus tissue. Related research described strongly overlapping thymic repertoires in unrelated people.

The gene calls are TRBV27 and TRBJ2-5; D not resolved. Sequenced sample: thymocytes. The clonotype comes from a boy under two years old with a congenital heart defect. CDR3 DNA sequence: TGTGCCAGCAGCCCCGGAGTCGTGGAGACCCAGTACTTC. Protein: CASSPGVVETQYF.